This TCR beta chain was recovered during a study of blood T cell repertoires in COVID-19. On the study more broadly: Samples came from the United States, Italy and Spain, spanning acute and convalescent COVID-19. In each case, the material was cDNA or gDNA derived from T cells, B-cell-depleted T cells, or PBMCs.

This CDR3 contains 15 residues. Germline CDR1 reads KGHSH; CDR2 reads LQKENI. Trimming removed 2 bases from V and 2 bases from J; junction bases left unmatched: 3. Per the original methods: Counts of nucleated cells, estimated from reference gene primer amplification, were obtained. This table comes from immunoSEQ multiplex PCR, and its TCRdb copy is limited to in-frame clones, with some not included. The V and J calls and clone size were taken over from that table, and D and trimming were inferred from the DNA. The sample lists about 42,000 clones; around 89% were seen once. This chain links TRBV18 with TRBJ1-5; 7 bases are a match to TRBD1. This clonotype was sampled from a man in his fifties with active COVID-19. The sequenced material came from peripheral blood. The CDR3 is CASSPTGTGNQPQHF. CDR3 sequence (DNA): TGTGCCAGCTCACCAACGGGGACAGGCAATCAGCCCCAGCATTTT.